This is a list of T cell receptor beta chains from one sample in a study of blood T cell repertoires in COVID-19. Generated by immunoSEQ multiplex PCR, the TCRdb table keeps only in-frame clones and is missing some. Among a few hundred thousand clones listed, 70% to 90% were seen once. The sequencing input was PBMCs or T cells enriched from blood (not recorded which). The receptors here all came from a woman between 45 and 65 years old who had recovered from COVID-19. CDR3s include the opening cysteine and the closing phenylalanine or tryptophan. Each record gives: J gene, V gene, CDR3 length, D gene, clone size, CDR3 protein, CDR3 DNA. A D gene is named only where the DNA matches it firmly. Size values are once, few and many counts, or a class for expanded clones, and some rows have none.

j_gene: TRBJ2-6
v_gene: TRBV5-1
len: 9
d_gene: .
abundance: .
CDR3aa: CASPGVLTF
CDR3nt: TGCGCCAGCCCCGGGGTCCTGACTTTC

j_gene: TRBJ2-3
v_gene: TRBV3-1/TRBV3-2
len: 15
d_gene: .
abundance: once
CDR3aa: CASSQEDYAEDTQYF
CDR3nt: TGTGCCAGCAGCCAAGAGGACTACGCAGAAGATACGCAGTATTTT

j_gene: TRBJ2-5
v_gene: TRBV25-1
len: 13
d_gene: .
abundance: .
CDR3aa: CASSRTYQETQYF
CDR3nt: TGTGCCAGCAGTCGGACATACCAAGAGACCCAGTACTTC

j_gene: TRBJ1-2
v_gene: TRBV10-3
len: 14
d_gene: TRBD1
abundance: .
CDR3aa: CAISKGAMGDGYTF
CDR3nt: TGTGCCATCTCGAAGGGGGCCATGGGGGATGGCTACACCTTC

j_gene: TRBJ2-7
v_gene: TRBV20-1
len: 11
d_gene: .
abundance: .
CDR3aa: CSASGSYEQYF
CDR3nt: TGCAGTGCTAGCGGGAGCTACGAGCAGTACTTC

j_gene: TRBJ1-2
v_gene: TRBV6-6
len: 16
d_gene: .
abundance: .
CDR3aa: CASSYSKGRVIYGYTF
CDR3nt: TGTGCCAGCAGTTACTCGAAGGGCAGGGTCATATATGGCTACACCTTC

j_gene: TRBJ1-6
v_gene: TRBV3-1/TRBV3-2
len: 16
d_gene: TRBD1
abundance: .
CDR3aa: CASSRVQGANNSPLHF
CDR3nt: TGTGCCAGCAGCCGAGTACAGGGGGCGAATAATTCACCCCTCCACTTT

j_gene: TRBJ1-1
v_gene: TRBV9
len: 14
d_gene: TRBD1
abundance: once
CDR3aa: CASSATGGPTEAFF
CDR3nt: TGTGCCAGCAGCGCCACAGGGGGCCCTACTGAAGCTTTCTTT

j_gene: TRBJ2-2
v_gene: TRBV19
len: 18
d_gene: TRBD1
abundance: .
CDR3aa: CASSIASYRTGVSGELFF
CDR3nt: TGTGCCAGTAGTATAGCCTCTTATCGGACAGGGGTTTCCGGGGAGCTGTTTTTT

j_gene: TRBJ1-1
v_gene: TRBV6-4
len: 15
d_gene: TRBD1
abundance: .
CDR3aa: CASRAQGAVGTEAFF
CDR3nt: TGTGCCAGCAGAGCACAGGGGGCGGTTGGGACTGAAGCTTTCTTT

j_gene: TRBJ1-1
v_gene: TRBV28
len: 13
d_gene: .
abundance: .
CDR3aa: CASRPLPGTEAFF
CDR3nt: TGTGCCAGCAGACCCCTGCCGGGCACTGAAGCTTTCTTT

j_gene: TRBJ1-4
v_gene: TRBV7-8
len: 15
d_gene: .
abundance: .
CDR3aa: CASSSDPPAGEKLFF
CDR3nt: TGTGCCAGCAGCTCCGATCCTCCGGCAGGTGAAAAACTGTTTTTT

j_gene: TRBJ1-5
v_gene: TRBV27
len: 18
d_gene: TRBD1
abundance: few
CDR3aa: CASSILGTGGYPNQPQHF
CDR3nt: TGTGCCAGCAGTATCTTAGGGACAGGGGGCTATCCCAATCAGCCCCAGCATTTT

j_gene: TRBJ1-6
v_gene: TRBV5-4
len: 15
d_gene: .
abundance: .
CDR3aa: CASSLWDTPNSPLHF
CDR3nt: TGTGCCAGCAGCTTGTGGGACACTCCTAATTCACCCCTCCACTTT

j_gene: TRBJ2-7
v_gene: TRBV7-8
len: 16
d_gene: TRBD1
abundance: .
CDR3aa: CASSLGGFGQVYEQYF
CDR3nt: TGTGCCAGCAGCTTAGGTGGGTTCGGACAGGTCTACGAGCAGTACTTC

j_gene: TRBJ1-2
v_gene: TRBV5-1
len: 15
d_gene: .
abundance: once
CDR3aa: CASSQVANFNYGYTF
CDR3nt: TGCGCCAGCAGCCAAGTAGCAAACTTTAACTATGGCTACACCTTC

j_gene: TRBJ2-3
v_gene: TRBV7-3
len: 17
d_gene: TRBD2
abundance: .
CDR3aa: CASSLGRLAGGADTQYF
CDR3nt: TGTGCCAGCAGCCTCGGACGACTAGCGGGAGGGGCAGATACGCAGTATTTT

j_gene: TRBJ2-2
v_gene: TRBV27
len: 14
d_gene: .
abundance: .
CDR3aa: CASIRFGGTGELFF
CDR3nt: TGTGCCAGCATCAGATTCGGGGGTACCGGGGAGCTGTTTTTT

j_gene: TRBJ2-5
v_gene: TRBV5-4
len: 13
d_gene: .
abundance: .
CDR3aa: CASSLSGQETQYF
CDR3nt: TGTGCCAGCAGCTTGTCAGGCCAAGAGACCCAGTACTTC

j_gene: TRBJ2-7
v_gene: TRBV6-5
len: 14
d_gene: .
abundance: .
CDR3aa: CASGVRTASYEQYF
CDR3nt: TGTGCCAGCGGGGTAAGGACAGCTTCCTACGAGCAGTACTTC

j_gene: TRBJ2-5
v_gene: TRBV27
len: 15
d_gene: TRBD1
abundance: .
CDR3aa: CASSPGDRAQETQYF
CDR3nt: TGTGCCAGCAGCCCAGGGGACAGAGCCCAAGAGACCCAGTACTTC

j_gene: TRBJ1-5
v_gene: TRBV2
len: 15
d_gene: TRBD1
abundance: .
CDR3aa: CASSEARQGNRPQHF
CDR3nt: TGTGCCAGCAGTGAAGCACGACAGGGGAATCGGCCCCAGCATTTT

j_gene: TRBJ2-7
v_gene: TRBV5-5
len: 15
d_gene: TRBD1
abundance: .
CDR3aa: CASSFRQGGPLEQYF
CDR3nt: TGTGCCAGCAGCTTCCGACAGGGGGGCCCCCTAGAGCAGTACTTC

j_gene: TRBJ1-1
v_gene: TRBV7-8
len: 14
d_gene: .
abundance: .
CDR3aa: CASSLRPGNTEAFF
CDR3nt: TGTGCCAGCAGCCTGAGGCCTGGGAACACTGAAGCTTTCTTT

j_gene: TRBJ1-2
v_gene: TRBV19
len: 15
d_gene: .
abundance: .
CDR3aa: CASSISGGTNYGYTF
CDR3nt: TGTGCCAGTAGTATTTCCGGGGGGACTAACTATGGCTACACCTTC

j_gene: TRBJ1-2
v_gene: TRBV10-3
len: 13
d_gene: TRBD1
abundance: .
CDR3aa: CAISDGTGDGYTF
CDR3nt: TGTGCCATCAGTGACGGGACAGGTGATGGCTACACCTTC

j_gene: TRBJ2-7
v_gene: TRBV5-1
len: 13
d_gene: .
abundance: .
CDR3aa: CASSPDNSYEQYF
CDR3nt: TGCGCCAGCAGCCCGGACAACTCCTACGAGCAGTACTTC

j_gene: TRBJ2-1
v_gene: TRBV28
len: 14
d_gene: TRBD2
abundance: .
CDR3aa: CASSFSGGDNEQFF
CDR3nt: TGTGCCAGCAGTTTCTCGGGGGGTGACAATGAGCAGTTCTTC

j_gene: TRBJ2-1
v_gene: TRBV27
len: 14
d_gene: .
abundance: few
CDR3aa: CASKAGTPNNEQFF
CDR3nt: TGTGCCAGCAAGGCCGGGACTCCAAACAATGAGCAGTTCTTC

j_gene: TRBJ2-7
v_gene: TRBV9
len: 16
d_gene: TRBD1
abundance: .
CDR3aa: CASSAETGGGQVEQYF
CDR3nt: TGTGCCAGCAGCGCAGAAACAGGGGGAGGTCAGGTCGAGCAGTACTTC

j_gene: TRBJ2-3
v_gene: TRBV11-3
len: 16
d_gene: TRBD2
abundance: .
CDR3aa: CASSLGLAGEGDTQYF
CDR3nt: TGTGCCAGCAGCTTAGGACTAGCGGGAGAGGGAGATACGCAGTATTTT

j_gene: TRBJ2-1
v_gene: TRBV5-4
len: 15
d_gene: TRBD2
abundance: .
CDR3aa: CASSPTSDSYNEQFF
CDR3nt: TGTGCCAGCAGCCCGACTAGCGACTCCTACAATGAGCAGTTCTTC

j_gene: TRBJ1-2
v_gene: TRBV12-5
len: 14
d_gene: .
abundance: .
CDR3aa: CASGPSLGVQGYTF
CDR3nt: TGTGCTAGTGGTCCTAGTTTAGGGGTACAGGGCTACACCTTC

j_gene: TRBJ2-7
v_gene: TRBV3-1/TRBV3-2
len: 15
d_gene: TRBD2
abundance: .
CDR3aa: CASSQASGRGDEQYF
CDR3nt: TGTGCCAGCAGCCAGGCCAGCGGGAGGGGGGACGAGCAGTACTTC